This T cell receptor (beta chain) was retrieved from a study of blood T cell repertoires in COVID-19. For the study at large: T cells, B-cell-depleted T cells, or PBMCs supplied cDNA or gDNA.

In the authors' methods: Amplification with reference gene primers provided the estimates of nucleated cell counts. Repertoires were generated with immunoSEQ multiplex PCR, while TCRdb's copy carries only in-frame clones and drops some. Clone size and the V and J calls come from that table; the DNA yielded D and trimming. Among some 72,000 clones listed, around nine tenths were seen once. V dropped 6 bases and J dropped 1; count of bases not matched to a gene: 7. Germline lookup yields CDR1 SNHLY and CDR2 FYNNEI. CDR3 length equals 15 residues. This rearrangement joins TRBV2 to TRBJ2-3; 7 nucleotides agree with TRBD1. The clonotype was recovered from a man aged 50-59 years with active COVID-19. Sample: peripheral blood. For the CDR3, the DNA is TGTGCCAGCAGAACCGACAGGGCCGGCACAGATACGCAGTATTTT. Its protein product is CASRTDRAGTDTQYF.